Detailed here is one T cell receptor (beta chain). Using immunoSEQ multiplex PCR, the repertoire was profiled, and TCRdb retains in-frame clones only, with some absent. The top ten hold 14% of the sample, which has roughly 5,700 clones, 73% seen once. V was shortened by 6 bases and J by 1 base, with 12 bases between the two germline ends. This CDR3 is built from 14 residues. In germline, CDR1 is MNHGY, CDR2 SAAAGT. Noted treatment: preoperative locoregional IRX-2 cytokine immunotherapy. This entry is derived from a study of preoperative IRX-2 immunotherapy in early breast cancer. The clonotype comes from a human donor with breast cancer. The source was tumor tissue, collected before IRX-2 immunotherapy. The J gene is TRBJ1-1, the V gene TRBV6-8, with a tentative D call TRBD1 (5 bases). This CDR3 is CASRRDGSNTEAFF. As DNA, the CDR3 is TGTGCCAGCAGGAGGGACGGGTCGAACACTGAAGCTTTCTTT.